These T cell receptor beta chains were read from a single sample in a study of CD8 T cells in ankylosing spondylitis. TCRdb independently ran MiXCR on the 5' RACE reads; one entry per CDR3 protein. The data show 45,000 or so distinct CDR3 sequences, around 10% seen once. Material: blood, either unsorted or a sorted T cell fraction (not recorded which). The origin of the receptors is a male donor with ankylosing spondylitis or in good health (not recorded which). Each CDR3 is given with its conserved first and last residue. Each record gives: clone size, V gene, D gene, J gene, CDR3 protein, CDR3 DNA. The D gene is left open where the match is weak. Size is omitted from some rows. Given values are once, few, many or a class for expanded clones.

clone_size: many
v_call: TRBV12-3/TRBV12-4
d_call: -
j_call: TRBJ1-4
cdr3_aa: CASSGGPGEKLFF
cdr3_nt: TGTGCCAGCAGCGGGGGACCGGGGGAAAAACTGTTTTTT

clone_size: -
v_call: TRBV18
d_call: -
j_call: TRBJ1-3
cdr3_aa: CASSQPGTSGNTVYF
cdr3_nt: TGTGCCAGCTCCCAGCCCGGGACCTCTGGAAACACCGTATATTTT

clone_size: many
v_call: TRBV15
d_call: -
j_call: TRBJ2-5
cdr3_aa: CATSREKAVRETQYF
cdr3_nt: TGTGCCACCAGCAGAGAGAAGGCTGTCAGGGAGACCCAGTACTTC

clone_size: many
v_call: TRBV6-5
d_call: -
j_call: TRBJ2-1
cdr3_aa: CASSYSNPRQEGYHEQFF
cdr3_nt: TGTGCCAGCAGTTACTCGAATCCCCGACAGGAGGGGTACCATGAGCAGTTCTTC

clone_size: medium-sized
v_call: TRBV29-1
d_call: -
j_call: TRBJ2-3
cdr3_aa: CSVAQRADTDTQYF
cdr3_nt: TGCAGCGTTGCGCAGCGGGCCGACACAGATACGCAGTATTTT

clone_size: -
v_call: TRBV11-2
d_call: TRBD1
j_call: TRBJ2-7
cdr3_aa: CASSLTGYGYEQYF
cdr3_nt: TGTGCCAGCAGTCTGACAGGGTACGGCTACGAGCAGTACTTC

clone_size: many
v_call: TRBV20-1
d_call: -
j_call: TRBJ1-4
cdr3_aa: CSARGGHSNEKLFF
cdr3_nt: TGCAGTGCTAGGGGGGGGCATTCCAATGAAAAACTGTTTTTT

clone_size: many
v_call: TRBV12-3/TRBV12-4
d_call: -
j_call: TRBJ2-1
cdr3_aa: CASSLMYNEQFF
cdr3_nt: TGTGCCAGCAGTTTAATGTACAATGAGCAGTTCTTC

clone_size: many
v_call: TRBV18
d_call: -
j_call: TRBJ2-3
cdr3_aa: CASSLRGTGRTDTQYF
cdr3_nt: TGTGCCAGCTCTCTTCGCGGAACAGGGAGGACAGATACGCAGTATTTT

clone_size: -
v_call: TRBV5-1
d_call: -
j_call: TRBJ2-3
cdr3_aa: CASSPMTGGTDTQYF
cdr3_nt: TGCGCCAGCAGCCCCATGACAGGCGGCACAGATACGCAGTATTTT

clone_size: once
v_call: TRBV20-1
d_call: -
j_call: TRBJ2-7
cdr3_aa: CSARDRPTGYEQYF
cdr3_nt: TGCAGTGCTAGAGATCGGCCTACAGGCTACGAGCAGTACTTC